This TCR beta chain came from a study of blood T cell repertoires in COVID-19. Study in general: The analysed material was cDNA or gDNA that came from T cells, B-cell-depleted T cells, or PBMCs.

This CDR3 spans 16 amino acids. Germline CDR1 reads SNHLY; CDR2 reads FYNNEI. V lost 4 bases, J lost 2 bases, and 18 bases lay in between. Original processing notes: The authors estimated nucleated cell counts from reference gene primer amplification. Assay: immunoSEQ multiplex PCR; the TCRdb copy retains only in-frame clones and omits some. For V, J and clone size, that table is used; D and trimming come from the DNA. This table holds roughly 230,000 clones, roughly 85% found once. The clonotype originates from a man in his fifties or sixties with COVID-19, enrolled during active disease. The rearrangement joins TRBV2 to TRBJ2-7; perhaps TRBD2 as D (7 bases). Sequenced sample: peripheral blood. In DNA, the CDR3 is TGTGCCAGCAGTGTTAACGTGGGGGGGCGAGCCTACGAGCAGTACTTC. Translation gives CASSVNVGGRAYEQYF.